This T cell receptor beta chain originates from a study of neurological immune-mediated disorders. Germline loops: CDR1 SSHAT, CDR2 FNYEAQ (reference sequence). V was pared by 5 bases and J by 9 bases, with 8 bases of the junction left unmatched. The CDR3 has 14 amino acids. TCRdb reprocessed the 5' RACE reads via MiXCR and lists one record per CDR3 protein. The sample holds about 39,000 distinct CDR3 sequences, roughly 6.9% seen once. CD4+ or CD8+ T cells, about 950,000 per library, were used for sorted libraries. Sequencing input: CD4+ T cells from blood. The chain combines TRBV7-7 with TRBJ2-1; 9 nucleotides agree with TRBD1. The TCR was taken from a man aged 45 to 65 in good health. The CDR3 DNA reads as TGTGCCAGCAGCCCCTCCACAGGGGGCAGTGAGCAGTTCTTC. Translation gives CASSPSTGGSEQFF.